A single sample gave rise to the 18 T cell receptor beta chains below, sequenced in a study of blood T cell repertoires in COVID-19. TCRdb's copy holds only in-frame clones and misses some; the assay was immunoSEQ multiplex PCR. Here the sample spans around 280,000 clones, around 90% being singletons. Sequences were obtained from PBMCs or T cells enriched from blood (not recorded which). The receptors shown here come from a woman under 30 with acute COVID-19.

V usage is TRBV30 and J usage is TRBJ1-3; 7 bases are a match to TRBD1. V lost 1 base and J lost 2; bases outside the gene matches: 5. CDR1 is GTSNPN and CDR2 is SVGIG in the germline V gene (reference sequence). The CDR3 spans 15 residues. The CDR3 DNA follows: TGTGCCTGGAGTGAGATGCAGGGGGCTGGAAACACCATATATTTT. The encoded protein is CAWSEMQGAGNTIYF. Using reference TRBV30 and TRBJ1-3 for the parts outside the CDR3, the full variable domain is SQTIHQWPATLVQPVGSPLSLECTVEGTSNPNLYWYRQAAGRGLQLLFYSVGIGQISSEVPQNLSASRPQDRQFILSSKKLLLSDSGFYLCAWSEMQGAGNTIYFGEGSWLTVV.

The sample holds one count of this clone. The sample contains more than one DNA sequence encoding this CDR3. The V call is TRBV5-1, the J call TRBJ1-1, with 8 bases lining up with TRBD1. V trimming: 4 bases; J trimming: 1 base; junction bases outside the gene matches: 0. Germline CDR1 SGHRS, CDR2 YFSETQ. CDR3 size: 13 residues. CDR3 in DNA: TGCGCCAGCAGCGGACAGGGGAACACTGAAGCTTTCTTT. Translation: CASSGQGNTEAFF. Full variable domain (remainder filled in from reference TRBV5-1 and TRBJ1-1): KAGVTQTPRYLIKTRGQQVTLSCSPISGHRSVSWYQQTPGQGLQFLFEYFSETQRNKGNFPGRFSGRQFSNSRSEMNVSTLELGDSALYLCASSGQGNTEAFFGQGTRLTVV.

The chain carries TRBV7-9 and TRBJ1-3, with D tentatively TRBD1 (6 bases). V lost 3 bases and J 0 bases, leaving 12 bases between the germline ends. Looked up from germline, CDR1 is SEHNR and CDR2 is FQNEAQ (reference sequence). The CDR3 has 16 amino acids. The CDR3 region has the DNA TGTGCCAGCAGCTTGCGGGGGCTAGGCTCTGGAAACACCATATATTTT. Protein product: CASSLRGLGSGNTIYF.

The J gene is TRBJ2-7, the V gene TRBV19; weak D call: TRBD1 (5 bases). Germline values: CDR1 LNHDA, CDR2 SQIVND (reference sequence). V was cut by 3 bases and J by 5 bases, with 11 bases left in between. The CDR3 runs 13 residues. The CDR3 DNA reads as TGTGCCAGTAGTATGTCACCAGGGAACGAGCAGTACTTC. This sequence encodes CASSMSPGNEQYF.

The rearrangement uses TRBV7-3 and TRBJ1-1, with D possibly TRBD1 on 6 matching bases. This CDR3 is built from 15 residues. Per the germline V gene, CDR1 is SGHTA and CDR2 is FQGTGA. V lost 3 bases and J lost 5, with 16 bases in between. The CDR3 region is CASSLGGGPGTEAFF. CDR3 nucleotides: TGTGCCAGCAGCTTGGGAGGGGGGCCTGGGACTGAAGCTTTCTTT.

The chain couples TRBV18 to TRBJ1-5, with 8 bases aligning to TRBD1. Germline V gene data show CDR1 as KGHSH and CDR2 as LQKENI. The CDR3 is 15 residues long. V trimming: 4 bases; J trimming: 3 bases; junction bases outside the gene matches: 5. The CDR3 DNA reads TGTGCCAGCTCACAAAACAGGGGGGACAATCAGCCCCAGCATTTT. Translation gives CASSQNRGDNQPQHF.

The chain carries TRBV6-1 and TRBJ2-1; 8 positions match TRBD2. The CDR3 totals 15 residues. From germline, CDR1 is MNHNS and CDR2 SASEGT. Trimming removed 5 bases from V and 4 bases from J; junction bases left unmatched: 7. Here the CDR3 reads CASSPASGRYNEQFF. CDR3 DNA: TGTGCCAGCAGTCCAGCCAGCGGGAGATACAATGAGCAGTTCTTC.

V is TRBV30 and J is TRBJ1-5; TRBD1 is a possible D gene (6 bases). This CDR3 is 15 amino acids long. Trimming took 2 bases from V and 4 from J, leaving 15 bases between them. Germline V gene lookup returns CDR1 GTSNPN and CDR2 SVGIG (reference sequence). CDR3 region: CAWSWGPGGNQPQHF. DNA for the CDR3: TGTGCCTGGAGTTGGGGGCCGGGAGGGAATCAGCCCCAGCATTTT.

The genes are TRBV27 and TRBJ2-7, with 12 bases that match TRBD2. J lost 0 bases, V lost 6 bases, and 9 bases had no gene match. Germline CDR1 MNHEY, CDR2 SMNVEV (reference sequence). The CDR3 has 17 residues. In DNA, the CDR3 is TGTGCCAGCAGCCCCAAGACTAGCGGGAGTTTCTCCTACGAGCAGTACTTC. Translated: CASSPKTSGSFSYEQYF.

The chain is built from TRBV2 and TRBJ1-1; 9 bases are a match to TRBD1. The CDR3 is 14 amino acids. Germline V gene sequence: CDR1 SNHLY, CDR2 FYNNEI. V shed 6 bases and J 6 bases; nucleotides not matched to a gene: 8. In nucleotides, the CDR3 is TGTGCCAGCAGAGCGGACAGGGGTTTTTCTGAAGCTTTCTTT. Amino acid sequence: CASRADRGFSEAFF. The entire variable domain, with the rest obtained from reference TRBV2 and TRBJ1-1, is as follows: EPEVTQTPSHQVTQMGQEVILRCVPISNHLYFYWYRQILGQKVEFLVSFYNNEISEKSEIFDDQFSVERPDGSNFTLKIRSTKLEDSAMYFCASRADRGFSEAFFGQGTRLTVV.

The gene calls are TRBV9 and TRBJ2-7, with 10 bases that match TRBD2. The CDR3 consists of 16 residues. Germline loops: CDR1 SGDLS, CDR2 YYNGEE. Losses at the gene ends were 4 bases for V and 5 bases for J; bases not matched to a gene: 12. CDR3 coding DNA: TGTGCCAGCAGCTCCCACCATGGGACTAGCGTCCACGAGCAGTACTTC. The encoded protein is CASSSHHGTSVHEQYF.

The genes are TRBV11-2 and TRBJ2-7; tentatively, D is TRBD2 (5 bases). This CDR3 has 13 residues. Germline lookup yields CDR1 SGHAT and CDR2 FQNNGV. V lost 1 base and J 5 bases, leaving 9 bases between the germline ends. Here the CDR3 DNA reads TGTGCCAGCAGCTTAGTGACTAAGAACGAGCAGTACTTC. As protein: CASSLVTKNEQYF.

CDR3 DNA: TGTGCCAGCAGCTACCACAGGGATCGTTTGGACACTGAAGCTTTCTTT. This gives the protein CASSYHRDRLDTEAFF. The chain combines TRBV7-9 with TRBJ1-1, with a possible D match to TRBD1 (6 bases). The V gene lost 4 bases and the J gene lost 3 bases, with 18 bases spanning the gap. Per the germline V gene, CDR1 is SEHNR and CDR2 is FQNEAQ (reference sequence). The length of the CDR3 is 16 residues.

This sequence joins TRBV15 and TRBJ2-5; the D is unclear. CDR1 and CDR2 from the germline V gene are LNHNV and YYDKDF (reference sequence). CDR3 size: 14 residues. V gave up 5 bases and J gave up 1 base, with 11 bases separating them. The CDR3 reads CATSGWALQETQYF. The CDR3 region has the DNA TGTGCCACCAGCGGGTGGGCCCTCCAAGAGACCCAGTACTTC.

This chain connects TRBV7-2 to TRBJ1-2, with D maybe TRBD1 (5 bases). Germline V lookup: CDR1 SGHTA, CDR2 FQGNSA. V was clipped by 5 bases and J by 0 bases, with 10 bases between them. CDR3 length: 14 residues. The CDR3 here is CASSPTVTNYGYTF. The CDR3 region has the DNA TGTGCCAGCAGCCCGACAGTTACTAACTATGGCTACACCTTC.

V usage is TRBV5-1 and J usage is TRBJ2-5; D is uncertain. V lost 0 bases and J lost 2, with 8 bases in between. CDR1 and CDR2 from the germline V gene are SGHRS and YFSETQ. This CDR3 is 14 amino acids long. This CDR3 reads CASSLGSTQETQYF. The CDR3 DNA sequence: TGCGCCAGCAGCTTGGGGTCTACTCAAGAGACCCAGTACTTC.

This clone was detected only once. The chain is built from TRBV7-9 and TRBJ1-5; weak D call: TRBD1 (6 bases). Germline assignment: CDR1 SEHNR and CDR2 FQNEAQ (reference sequence). V was pared by 2 bases and J by 5 bases, with 7 bases between. The CDR3 runs 13 residues. For the CDR3, the DNA is TGTGCCAGCAGCTTATGGACAGATCAGCCCCAGCATTTT. Protein: CASSLWTDQPQHF.

In its sample, this clone was seen once. The chain couples TRBV18 to TRBJ1-5; 7 bases are a match to TRBD1. The germline CDR1 and CDR2 sequences are KGHSH and LQKENI. Unmatched junction bases numbered 7, after V lost 2 bases and J lost 9 bases. The CDR3 runs to 14 residues. In DNA, the CDR3 is TGTGCCAGCTCACCAGCGGCAGGGGGTTCGCCCCAGCATTTT. It specifies CASSPAAGGSPQHF.